A single sample is the source of the 15 T cell receptor beta chains below, sequenced in a study of T cell repertoires in cytomegalovirus infection. TCRdb reanalysed the reads using MiXCR and keeps one entry per CDR3 protein. This sample has around 570,000 distinct CDR3 sequences; 35% to 50% occur once, and the top ten carry 48%. These receptors' targets are unknown. The sequencing used cultured PBMCs, collected from culture after CMV antigen stimulation. Every receptor here comes from a human donor in good health (CMV status not recorded). Some clones in this sample may be carry-over from other donors' samples.

CDR3 region: CASSRDWTYEQYF. The CDR3 DNA reads TGTGCCAGCAGTCGAGACTGGACCTACGAGCAGTACTTC. This chain links TRBV7-6 with TRBJ2-7; D ambiguous. With 6 bases removed from V and 2 bases from J, the gap between germline ends came to 11 bases. The CDR3 consists of 13 residues. Germline V CDR1 and CDR2: SGHVS, FNYEAQ. The variable domain in full, with the rest retrieved from reference TRBV7-6 and TRBJ2-7, is GAGVSQSPRYKVTKRGQDVALRCDPISGHVSLYWYRQALGQGPEFLTYFNYEAQQDKSGLPNDRFSAERPEGSISTLTIQRTEQRDSAMYRCASSRDWTYEQYFGPGTRLTVT.

The sample holds one count of this clonotype. The CDR3 DNA reads TGTGCCAGCAGCCGGCGGGAGGTTTACTTC. Translation: CASSRREVYF. This rearrangement joins TRBV5-6 to TRBJ2-7, with 8 bases matching TRBD2. CDR3 length equals 10 residues. Germline CDR1 reads SGHDT; CDR2 reads YYEEEE. J was trimmed by 13 bases and V by 4 bases; bases with no gene match: 4.

The chain is built from TRBV7-4 and TRBJ1-6; 8 bases match TRBD1. This CDR3 comprises 16 residues. Germline V gene lookup returns CDR1 SGHVT and CDR2 SQSDAQ. V shed 1 base and J 7 bases; nucleotides not matched to a gene: 6. For the CDR3, the DNA is TGTGCCAGCAGCTTAGAGGTGTGGACAGGGAATTCACCCCTCCACTTT. Translating gives CASSLEVWTGNSPLHF.

CDR3 bases: TGTGCCAGTAGTAGTACAGGTCCGGGGGGGACCCAGTACTTC. Protein: CASSSTGPGGTQYF. The rearrangement links TRBV19 to TRBJ2-5, with 7 positions matching TRBD2. Germline V CDR1 and CDR2: LNHDA, SQIVND (reference sequence). The CDR3 has 14 amino acids. J was trimmed by 7 bases and V by 4 bases; bases with no gene match: 9.

This clonotype was picked up a small number of times. The chain carries TRBV7-2 and TRBJ1-1; D possibly corresponds to TRBD1 (5 bases). The germline gives CDR1 SGHTA, CDR2 FQGNSA. V was pared by 2 bases and J by 1 base, with 17 bases between. The CDR3 length is 17 residues. CDR3 loop: CASSLWGVGSGNTEAFF. The CDR3 DNA reads as TGTGCCAGCAGCTTATGGGGGGTAGGGTCTGGGAACACTGAAGCTTTCTTT.

The chain joins TRBV29-1 to TRBJ2-3; D may be TRBD2 (6 bases). V was trimmed by 7 bases and J by 8 bases, leaving 13 bases between them. The germline gives CDR1 SQVTM, CDR2 ANQGSEA. The CDR3 loop spans 11 amino acids. The CDR3 is CSGVGGTTQYF. The CDR3 nucleotides are TGCAGCGGCGTCGGGGGTACTACGCAGTATTTT.

This clonotype occurred once. The chain links TRBV7-9 to TRBJ1-1, with D tentatively TRBD1 (6 bases). Trimming took 7 bases from V and 6 from J, leaving 12 bases between them. Germline CDR1 is SEHNR and CDR2 is FQNEAQ (reference sequence). The CDR3 length is 12 residues. The CDR3 DNA reads as TGTGCCAGCACCGGGGGGCCCCCTGAAGCTTTCTTT. This sequence encodes CASTGGPPEAFF. Variable domain in full (rest from reference TRBV7-9 and TRBJ1-1): DTGVSQNPRHKITKRGQNVTFRCDPISEHNRLYWYRQTLGQGPEFLTYFQNEAQLEKSRLLSDRFSAERPKGSFSTLEIQRTEQGDSAMYLCASTGGPPEAFFGQGTRLTVV.

This clonotype was counted at least ten times. The V gene is TRBV7-2, the J gene TRBJ2-3; D uncertain. Per germline, CDR1 SGHTA and CDR2 FQGNSA. V lost 1 base and J 0 bases, leaving 11 bases between the germline ends. The CDR3 loop spans 16 amino acids. The CDR3 DNA sequence: TGTGCCAGCAGCTTAGAGGCTATCGGGAGCACAGATACGCAGTATTTT. This encodes CASSLEAIGSTDTQYF.

The V and J genes are TRBV4-3 and TRBJ1-2, with a possible D match to TRBD1 (6 bases). CDR1 and CDR2 (germline): LGHNA, YSLEER. The CDR3 loop spans 16 amino acids. Trimming removed 3 bases at V and 1 base at J, with 15 bases between. CDR3: CASSQDAGTYNYGYTF. CDR3 bases: TGCGCCAGCAGCCAGGACGCCGGGACATATAACTATGGCTACACCTTC.

The rearrangement joins TRBV7-9 to TRBJ1-2; no clear D. The germline V and J ends were trimmed by 8 bases and 2 bases, with 18 bases remaining between them. Per germline, CDR1 SEHNR and CDR2 FQNEAQ (reference sequence). This CDR3 spans 15 amino acids. CDR3 nucleotide sequence: TGTGCCAGCGATCCCACCCCGACGGAGAACTATGGCTACACCTTC. Protein: CASDPTPTENYGYTF.

The chain couples TRBV2 to TRBJ2-7; possible D gene TRBD2, 5 bases. The germline V gene encodes CDR1 SNHLY and CDR2 FYNNEI. This CDR3 has 15 amino acids. Trimming shortened V by 8 bases and J by 6 bases, and 23 bases separated the two germline ends. Here the CDR3 reads CASSTPQGLEGEQYF. The CDR3 DNA follows: TGTGCCAGCTCCACCCCCCAAGGACTTGAGGGCGAGCAGTACTTC.

The chain combines TRBV3-1 with TRBJ2-3; D unclear. V was cut by 2 bases and J by 3 bases, with 12 bases left in between. CDR1 is LGHDT, CDR2 YNNKEL, per germline (reference sequence). CDR3 length: 15 amino acids. The CDR3 DNA is TGTGCCAGCAGCCAAAGAGTGGGCAGAACAGATACGCAGTATTTT. Translated, it gives CASSQRVGRTDTQYF.

Turning to this clonotype: One junction end does not reproduce the germline sequence, and a read error may be involved. V is TRBV11-2 and J is TRBJ2-3, with TRBD2 as a possible D gene (7 bases). CDR1 and CDR2 (germline): SGHAT, FQNNGV. CDR3 size: 15 residues. Written as DNA, the CDR3 is TGTGCCAGCAGCCCCGGCCTAGGGGGGGCGGATACGCAGTACTTT. Protein: CASSPGLGGADTQYF.

V is TRBV7-9 and J is TRBJ1-1; D not resolved. Trimming shortened V by 2 bases and J by 5 bases, and 12 bases separated the two germline ends. CDR1 is SEHNR and CDR2 is FQNEAQ in the germline V gene (reference sequence). CDR3 length equals 14 residues. The CDR3 is CASSLIPPGTEAFF. As DNA, the CDR3 is TGTGCCAGCAGCTTAATTCCCCCGGGGACTGAAGCTTTCTTT.

The chain employs TRBV5-1 and TRBJ1-2; D not resolved. This CDR3 has 13 residues. Germline V lookup: CDR1 SGHRS, CDR2 YFSETQ. The V end lost 6 bases, the J end lost 0 bases, and 9 bases lay between the germline ends. CDR3 in amino acids: CASTAEANYGYTF. The DNA for the CDR3 is TGCGCCAGCACTGCAGAAGCTAACTATGGCTACACCTTC. The full variable domain, with the rest looked up from reference TRBV5-1 and TRBJ1-2, is KAGVTQTPRYLIKTRGQQVTLSCSPISGHRSVSWYQQTPGQGLQFLFEYFSETQRNKGNFPGRFSGRQFSNSRSEMNVSTLELGDSALYLCASTAEANYGYTFGSGTRLTVV.